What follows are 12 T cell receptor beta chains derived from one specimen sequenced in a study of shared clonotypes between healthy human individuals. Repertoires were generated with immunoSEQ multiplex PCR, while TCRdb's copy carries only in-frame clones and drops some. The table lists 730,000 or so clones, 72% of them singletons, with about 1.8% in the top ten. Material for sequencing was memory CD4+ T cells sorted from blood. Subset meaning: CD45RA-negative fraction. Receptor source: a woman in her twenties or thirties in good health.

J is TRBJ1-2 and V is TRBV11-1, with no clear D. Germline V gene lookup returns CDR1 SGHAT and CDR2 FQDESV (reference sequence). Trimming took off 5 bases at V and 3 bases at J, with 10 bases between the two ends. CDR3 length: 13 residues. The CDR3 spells CASSENRDYGYTF. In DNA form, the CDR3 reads TGTGCCAGCAGCGAAAACAGAGACTATGGCTACACCTTC.

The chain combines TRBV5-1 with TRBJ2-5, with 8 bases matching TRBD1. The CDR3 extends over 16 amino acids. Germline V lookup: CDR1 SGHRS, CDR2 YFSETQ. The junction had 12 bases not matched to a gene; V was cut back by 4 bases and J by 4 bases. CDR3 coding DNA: TGCGCCAGCAGCCCGACAGGGGTAGTAGCCGTAGAGACCCAGTACTTC. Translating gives CASSPTGVVAVETQYF. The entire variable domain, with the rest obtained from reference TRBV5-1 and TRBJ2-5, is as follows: KAGVTQTPRYLIKTRGQQVTLSCSPISGHRSVSWYQQTPGQGLQFLFEYFSETQRNKGNFPGRFSGRQFSNSRSEMNVSTLELGDSALYLCASSPTGVVAVETQYFGPGTRLLVL.

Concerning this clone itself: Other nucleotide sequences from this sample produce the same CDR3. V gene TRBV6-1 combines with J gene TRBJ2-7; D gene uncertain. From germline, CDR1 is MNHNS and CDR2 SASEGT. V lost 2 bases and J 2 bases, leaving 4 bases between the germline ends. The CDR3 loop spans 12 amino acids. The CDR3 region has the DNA TGTGCCAGCAGTGAAAGGGCCTACGAGCAGTACTTC. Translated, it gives CASSERAYEQYF.

CDR3 amino acids: CASSQDWGGRREQYF. CDR3 in DNA: TGTGCCAGCAGCCAAGATTGGGGGGGTCGGCGGGAGCAGTACTTC. The chain couples TRBV14 to TRBJ2-7, with 7 positions matching TRBD2. There are 15 residues in the CDR3. The germline CDR1 and CDR2 sequences are SGHDN and FVKESK. Trimming removed 0 bases from V and 7 bases from J; junction bases left unmatched: 9.

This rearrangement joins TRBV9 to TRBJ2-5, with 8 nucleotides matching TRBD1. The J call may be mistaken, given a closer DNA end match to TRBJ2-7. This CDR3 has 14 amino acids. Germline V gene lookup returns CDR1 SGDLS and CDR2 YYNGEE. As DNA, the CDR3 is TGTGCCAGCAGCGAACGGACAGGGACCTACGAGCAGTACTTC. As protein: CASSERTGTYEQYF.

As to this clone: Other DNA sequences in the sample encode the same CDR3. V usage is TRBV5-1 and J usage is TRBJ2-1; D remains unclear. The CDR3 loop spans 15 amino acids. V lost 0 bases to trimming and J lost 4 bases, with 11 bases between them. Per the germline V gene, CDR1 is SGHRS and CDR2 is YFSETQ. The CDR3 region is CASSLASALYNEQFF. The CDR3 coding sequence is TGCGCCAGCAGCTTGGCCAGCGCTTTGTACAATGAGCAGTTCTTC.

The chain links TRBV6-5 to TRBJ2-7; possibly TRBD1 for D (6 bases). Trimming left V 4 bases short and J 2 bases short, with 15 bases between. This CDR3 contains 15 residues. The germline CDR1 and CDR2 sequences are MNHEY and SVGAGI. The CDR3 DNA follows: TGTGCCAGCAGTTCTCTACGACAGGCCACCTACGAGCAGTACTTC. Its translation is CASSSLRQATYEQYF.

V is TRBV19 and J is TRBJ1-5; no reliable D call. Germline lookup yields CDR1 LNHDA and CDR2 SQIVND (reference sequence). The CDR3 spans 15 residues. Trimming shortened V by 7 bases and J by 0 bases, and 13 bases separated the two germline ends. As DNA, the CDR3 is TGTGCCAGTACCCGGATCGCCCTTAGCAATCAGCCCCAGCATTTT. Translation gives CASTRIALSNQPQHF.

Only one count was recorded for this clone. The CDR3 sequence is CASSLSKGRTEAFF. The CDR3 DNA reads TGTGCCAGCAGTTTATCGAAGGGGAGGACTGAAGCTTTCTTT. The rearrangement links TRBV28 to TRBJ1-1; D is possibly TRBD1 (5 bases). The CDR3 has 14 amino acids. Trimming stripped 1 base from V and 5 bases from J, with 11 bases between. CDR1 and CDR2 (germline): MDHEN, SYDVKM.

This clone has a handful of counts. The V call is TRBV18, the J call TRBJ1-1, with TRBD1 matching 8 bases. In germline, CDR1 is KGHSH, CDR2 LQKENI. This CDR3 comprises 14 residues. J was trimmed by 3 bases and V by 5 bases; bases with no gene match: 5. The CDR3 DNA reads TGTGCCAGCTCAACCGGGACAGGAGACACTGAAGCTTTCTTT. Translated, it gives CASSTGTGDTEAFF. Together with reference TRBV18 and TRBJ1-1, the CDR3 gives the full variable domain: NAGVMQNPRHLVRRRGQEARLRCSPMKGHSHVYWYRQLPEEGLKFMVYLQKENIIDESGMPKERFSAEFPKEGPSILRIQQVVRGDSAAYFCASSTGTGDTEAFFGQGTRLTVV.

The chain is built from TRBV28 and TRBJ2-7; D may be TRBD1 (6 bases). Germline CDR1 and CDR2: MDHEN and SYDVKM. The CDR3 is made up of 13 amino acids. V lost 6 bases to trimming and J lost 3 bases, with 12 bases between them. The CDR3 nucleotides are TGTGCCAGCAGCCTTGTAGGGGGCTACGAGCAGTACTTC. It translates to CASSLVGGYEQYF.

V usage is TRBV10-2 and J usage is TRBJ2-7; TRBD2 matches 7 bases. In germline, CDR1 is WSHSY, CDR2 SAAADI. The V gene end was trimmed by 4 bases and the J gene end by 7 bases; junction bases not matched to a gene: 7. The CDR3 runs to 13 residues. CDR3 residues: CASSAGRSWEQYF. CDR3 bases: TGCGCCAGCAGTGCCGGGAGGTCTTGGGAGCAGTACTTC.